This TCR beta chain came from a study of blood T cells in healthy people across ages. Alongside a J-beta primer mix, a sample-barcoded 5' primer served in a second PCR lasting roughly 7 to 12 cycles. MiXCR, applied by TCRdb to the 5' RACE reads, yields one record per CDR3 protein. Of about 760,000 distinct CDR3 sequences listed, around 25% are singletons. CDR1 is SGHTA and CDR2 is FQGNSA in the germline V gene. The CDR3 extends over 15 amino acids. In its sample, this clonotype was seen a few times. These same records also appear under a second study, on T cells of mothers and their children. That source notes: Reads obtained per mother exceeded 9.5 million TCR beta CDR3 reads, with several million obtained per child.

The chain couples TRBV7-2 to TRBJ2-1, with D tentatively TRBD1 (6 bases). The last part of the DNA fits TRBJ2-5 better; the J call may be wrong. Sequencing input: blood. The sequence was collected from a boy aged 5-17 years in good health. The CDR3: CASSLAVQGRETQYF. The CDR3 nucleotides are TGTGCCAGCAGCTTAGCGGTACAGGGAAGAGAGACCCAGTACTTC.